This T cell receptor beta chain was identified during a study of blood T cell repertoires in COVID-19. Study background: The samples span acute and convalescent COVID-19 from the United States, Italy and Spain. Sources were T cells, B-cell-depleted T cells, or PBMCs; the material itself was cDNA or gDNA.

The table came from immunoSEQ multiplex PCR; TCRdb's copy has only in-frame clones and leaves some out. Of roughly 150,000 clones in the sample, around 80% were seen once. This sequence originates from a man in his sixties with acute or convalescent COVID-19. Sequenced sample: peripheral blood.

In DNA form, the CDR3 reads TGTGCCAGTAGCGGGACTCCCAAGGATACGCAGTATTTT. Its translation: CASSGTPKDTQYF. The chain joins TRBV19 to TRBJ2-3, with a weak D call TRBD2 (6 bases). CDR3 size: 13 residues. Germline values: CDR1 LNHDA, CDR2 SQIVND (reference sequence). V was cut by 6 bases and J by 6 bases, with 13 bases left in between.